This T cell receptor beta chain was captured by sequencing in a study of T cell responses to AZD1222 COVID-19 vaccine. This CDR3 spans 15 amino acids. The germline V gene encodes CDR1 SGHTA and CDR2 FQGNSA. V was pared by 1 base and J by 0 bases, with 10 bases between. Concerning this clone: The antigen is undetermined.

The table came from immunoSEQ multiplex PCR; TCRdb's copy has only in-frame clones and leaves some out. The table lists 98,000 or so clones, over 80% of them singletons, with 7% to 10% in the top ten. Findings and caveats of the study: Sampling captured repertoires only after the peak T cell response. White British people made up most donors, females outnumbered males, and clonal diversity was possibly underestimated.

The TCR originated in an adult in good health. The starting material was peripheral blood, obtained on day 0 of AZD1222 vaccination. The chain links TRBV7-2 to TRBJ2-7; D assignment may be TRBD1 or TRBD2 (5 bases each). DNA of the CDR3: TGTGCCAGCAGCTTAGGTGGGGGTAGCTCCTACGAGCAGTACTTC. Its protein product is CASSLGGGSSYEQYF.